This is a list of T cell receptor beta chains from one sample in a study of T cell changes during pregnancy in multiple sclerosis. Measured with immunoSEQ multiplex PCR; TCRdb has only the in-frame clones, and not every one. The data contain almost 50,000 clones, 80% to 95% of them singletons. The material sequenced was peripheral blood, taken after pregnancy. These receptors were collected from a female donor with multiple sclerosis, enrolled in a pregnancy study. CDR3s include the opening cysteine and the closing phenylalanine or tryptophan. A D gene is named only where the DNA matches it firmly. The size field is filled for only some rows; it gives once, few, many or a size class.

>TRBV6-4|-|TRBJ2-1|-
CASSDYGPSGNEQFF
TGTGCCAGCAGTGACTACGGCCCGTCGGGCAATGAGCAGTTCTTC
>TRBV6-4|-|TRBJ1-1|-
CASSGGASSEAFF
TGTGCCAGCAGTGGGGGCGCTTCATCTGAAGCTTTCTTT
>TRBV12-5|-|TRBJ2-1|TRBD2
CASGFGTSGGRGDEQFF
TGTGCTAGTGGTTTTGGGACTAGCGGGGGGCGGGGCGATGAGCAGTTCTTC
>TRBV7-9|-|TRBJ1-1|-
CAAGNTEAFF
TGTGCCGCGGGGAACACTGAAGCTTTCTTT
>TRBV10-3|once|TRBJ2-5|TRBD1
CATSGTEETQYF
TGTGCCACTTCGGGGACAGAAGAGACCCAGTACTTC
>TRBV7-2|-|TRBJ1-1|TRBD1
CASRRTGMTEAFF
TGTGCCAGCAGACGGACAGGGATGACTGAAGCTTTCTTT
>TRBV30|once|TRBJ1-2|-
CAWSDRVDYGYTF
TGTGCCTGGAGTGACAGGGTGGACTATGGCTACACCTTC
>TRBV7-9|-|TRBJ2-5|-
CASSSQQYQETQYF
TGTGCCAGCAGCTCACAGCAGTACCAAGAGACCCAGTACTTC
>TRBV13|-|TRBJ2-4|-
CASSRLGRNIQYF
TGTGCCAGCAGCAGGCTAGGGAGAAACATTCAGTACTTC
>TRBV13|-|TRBJ2-1|-
CASAELVRSDEQFF
TGTGCCAGCGCCGAACTAGTTAGAAGCGATGAGCAGTTCTTC
>TRBV7-2|-|TRBJ1-6|-
CASSSQGSLTLHF
TGTGCCAGCAGCTCCCAAGGGAGCCTTACCCTCCACTTT
>TRBV5-4|-|TRBJ1-3|-
CASSPDSSSGNTIYF
TGTGCCAGCAGCCCGGACAGTAGCTCTGGAAACACCATATATTTT
>TRBV9|-|TRBJ2-7|-
CASSPGDPRAYEQYF
TGTGCCAGCAGCCCGGGGGACCCCAGGGCCTACGAGCAGTACTTC
>TRBV10-3|-|TRBJ1-2|-
CAITRQEANYGYTF
TGTGCCATCACTCGACAGGAGGCTAACTATGGCTACACCTTC
>TRBV7-2|-|TRBJ2-5|-
CASSLASGTETQYF
TGTGCCAGCAGCCTGGCAAGCGGCACGGAGACCCAGTACTTC
>TRBV10-1|-|TRBJ2-7|TRBD1
CASRLSGTGEGEQYF
TGCGCCAGCAGACTCTCCGGGACAGGGGAGGGCGAGCAGTACTTC
>TRBV5-4|-|TRBJ1-6|-
CASSLDRHSSYNSPLHF
TGTGCCAGCAGCTTGGACAGGCATAGCTCCTATAATTCACCCCTCCACTTT
>TRBV6-5|-|TRBJ2-7|-
CASTLETGSAEQYF
TGTGCCAGCACCTTAGAAACAGGGTCCGCCGAGCAGTACTTC
>TRBV6-5|once|TRBJ1-1|TRBD1
CASRRDRRNTEAFF
TGTGCCAGCCGCCGGGACAGGCGGAACACTGAAGCTTTCTTT
>TRBV5-4|-|TRBJ2-2|-
CASSLSLTANTGELFF
TGTGCCAGCAGCTTGTCCCTGACAGCGAACACCGGGGAGCTGTTTTTT
>TRBV18|-|TRBJ1-1|-
CASSPAMGSTEAFF
TGTGCCAGCTCACCAGCGATGGGGAGCACTGAAGCTTTCTTT
>TRBV7-2|once|TRBJ2-3|-
CASSFAGMSTDTQYF
TGTGCCAGCAGCTTTGCAGGGATGAGCACAGATACGCAGTATTTT
>TRBV7-9|-|TRBJ2-5|TRBD1
CASSQGAVKETQYF
TGTGCCAGCAGTCAGGGGGCTGTAAAAGAGACCCAGTACTTC
>TRBV30|-|TRBJ1-1|-
CAWTGQLNTEAFF
TGTGCCTGGACAGGCCAATTGAACACTGAAGCTTTCTTT
>TRBV6-1|-|TRBJ2-3|TRBD2
CASTVGDYDTDTQYF
TGTGCCAGCACCGTTGGGGACTACGACACAGATACGCAGTATTTT
>TRBV6-4|-|TRBJ2-1|-
CASSDDRKGNEQFF
TGTGCCAGCAGTGACGACAGAAAAGGGAATGAGCAGTTCTTC
>TRBV9|-|TRBJ1-2|-
CASSVGFVGAATGYTF
TGTGCCAGCAGCGTAGGGTTTGTGGGGGCAGCCACTGGCTACACCTTC
>TRBV9|once|TRBJ1-5|-
CASSPGQINQPQHF
TGTGCCAGCAGCCCAGGACAGATCAATCAGCCCCAGCATTTT
>TRBV19|once|TRBJ1-2|-
CASSIAETYGYTF
TGTGCCAGTAGTATTGCAGAAACCTATGGCTACACCTTC
>TRBV16|once|TRBJ2-1|-
CASSQYGEQFF
TGTGCCAGCAGCCAATACGGGGAGCAGTTCTTC
>TRBV18|-|TRBJ1-5|TRBD1
CASSLTGGNQPQHF
TGTGCCAGCTCGTTGACAGGGGGCAACCAGCCCCAGCATTTT
>TRBV9|-|TRBJ1-1|TRBD1
CASSKGQEVNTEAFF
TGTGCCAGCAGCAAAGGACAGGAAGTGAACACTGAAGCTTTCTTT
>TRBV30|-|TRBJ2-1|-
CAWNIGGYNEQFF
TGTGCCTGGAATATCGGGGGTTACAATGAGCAGTTCTTC
>TRBV30|few|TRBJ1-1|-
CAWSMRSEAFF
TGTGCCTGGAGCATGAGGTCTGAAGCTTTCTTT
>TRBV25-1|-|TRBJ2-5|-
CASSEYQGGQETQYF
TGTGCCAGCAGTGAATATCAGGGGGGCCAAGAGACCCAGTACTTC
>TRBV11-2|-|TRBJ2-7|TRBD1
CASSSPGTDSTYEQYF
TGTGCCAGCAGCTCCCCAGGGACAGATTCCACCTACGAGCAGTACTTC
>TRBV7-8|once|TRBJ1-5|-
CASSLAGGEHQPQHF
TGTGCCAGCAGCTTAGCGGGGGGGGAACATCAGCCCCAGCATTTT
>TRBV13|-|TRBJ1-1|-
CASSPGGRNTEAFF
TGTGCCAGCAGCCCCGGGGGGCGGAACACTGAAGCTTTCTTT
>TRBV6-4|once|TRBJ2-3|TRBD2
CASSRGGSTDTQYF
TGTGCCAGCAGCCGGGGAGGGTCCACAGATACGCAGTATTTT
>TRBV12-5|-|TRBJ2-5|TRBD1
CASGGTGEVETQYF
TGTGCTAGTGGGGGGACAGGGGAGGTTGAGACCCAGTACTTC
>TRBV6-5|-|TRBJ2-3|-
CASSYSTSTDTQYF
TGTGCCAGCAGTTACTCCACTAGCACAGATACGCAGTATTTT
>TRBV29-1|-|TRBJ2-3|TRBD2
CSVTYGIAGAADTQYF
TGCAGCGTAACGTACGGAATAGCGGGGGCAGCCGATACGCAGTATTTT